This note documents a single T cell receptor (beta chain) sequence. Its antigen is unknown. Some clones are missing from TCRdb's copy, which holds only in-frame ones; the method was immunoSEQ multiplex PCR. The sample shows tens of thousands of clones, 84% of them seen only once. The V gene end was trimmed by 4 bases and the J gene end by 2 bases; junction bases not matched to a gene: 9. Per germline, CDR1 SGHTA and CDR2 FQGNSA. The CDR3 length is 17 residues. These data come from a study of radiotherapy plus CTLA-4 blockade in lung cancer. Overall study findings and caveats: Alongside interferon-beta, early blood T cell clone dynamics were reportedly the best predictor of response. TCR clones of tumor origin grew in blood after radiotherapy plus ipilimumab.

The study gave focal radiation plus ipilimumab CTLA-4 blockade to patients with chemo-refractory metastatic non-small-cell lung cancer. The TCR sequence derives from a human donor with non-small cell lung cancer whose response to radiotherapy plus ipilimumab could not be evaluated. The chain combines TRBV7-2 with TRBJ2-3; TRBD1 agrees at 10 bases. The input for sequencing was peripheral blood, taken from a patient treated with radiotherapy plus ipilimumab. The CDR3 bases are TGTGCCAGCAGCTCCTCATTGGGACAGGGGACCACAGATACGCAGTATTTT. Translation gives CASSSSLGQGTTDTQYF.